This T cell receptor (beta chain) was identified during a study of radiotherapy plus CTLA-4 blockade in lung cancer. Study-wide points: After treatment with radiotherapy plus ipilimumab, TCR clones that came from the tumor expanded in blood.

The ends were cut back, 1 base at V and 6 bases at J, with 11 bases in the middle. The V gene's germline CDR1 is LGHNA and CDR2 YSLEER. The CDR3 totals 14 residues. As to this clone: Its antigen is not known.

Repertoires were generated with immunoSEQ multiplex PCR, while TCRdb's copy carries only in-frame clones and drops some. The sample lists fewer than 40,000 clones; approximately 77% were seen once. The receptor's source is a human donor with non-small cell lung cancer whose response to radiotherapy plus ipilimumab could not be evaluated. The rearrangement links TRBV4-3 to TRBJ2-3; D gene uncertain. Sample: peripheral blood, taken from a patient treated with radiotherapy plus ipilimumab. DNA of the CDR3: TGCGCCAGCAGCCAAGTCGATAGTCTCGATACGCAGTATTTT. Amino acid sequence: CASSQVDSLDTQYF.